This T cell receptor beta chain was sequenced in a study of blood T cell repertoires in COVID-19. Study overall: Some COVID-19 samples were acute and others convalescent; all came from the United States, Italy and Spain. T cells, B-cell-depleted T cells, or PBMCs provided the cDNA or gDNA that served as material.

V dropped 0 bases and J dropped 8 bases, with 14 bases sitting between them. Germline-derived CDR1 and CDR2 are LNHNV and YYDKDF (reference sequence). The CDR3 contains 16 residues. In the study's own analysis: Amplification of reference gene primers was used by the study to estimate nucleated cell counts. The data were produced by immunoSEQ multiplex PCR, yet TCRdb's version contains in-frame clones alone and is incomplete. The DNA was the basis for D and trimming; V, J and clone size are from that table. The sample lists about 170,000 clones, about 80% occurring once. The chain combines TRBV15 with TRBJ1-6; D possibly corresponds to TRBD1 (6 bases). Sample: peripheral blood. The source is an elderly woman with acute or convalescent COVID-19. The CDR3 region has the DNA TGTGCCACCAGCAGAGACCCGACAGGACCCTATTCACCCCTCCACTTT. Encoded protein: CATSRDPTGPYSPLHF. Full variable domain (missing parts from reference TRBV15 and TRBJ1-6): DAMVIQNPRYQVTQFGKPVTLSCSQTLNHNVMYWYQQKSSQAPKLLFHYYDKDFNNEADTPDNFQSRRPNTSFCFLDIRSPGLGDTAMYLCATSRDPTGPYSPLHFGNGTRLTVT.